The sample holds one count of the clone carrying this T cell receptor (beta chain). Its antigen is still unknown. The entry originates in a study of a mutant IDH1 vaccine in newly diagnosed glioma. Study details: Across weeks 1, 3, 5, 7, 11, 15, 19 and 23, patients received a vaccination each time, eight in all. Onset of vaccination occurred 4-6 weeks following radiotherapy alone, or with temozolomide cycles. Regarding the study as a whole: Among patients, around 95% showed immune responses induced by the vaccine.

Noted time point: week 11, during vaccination. In the vaccine, a single dose held 300 ug of the mutant IDH1 20-mer peptide, along with topical imiquimod. New WHO grade 3 or 4 IDH1-mutant, ATRX-lost astrocytomas were present in all donors. Germline CDR1 reads SGHTA; CDR2 reads FQGTGA. The V gene lost 5 bases and the J gene lost 4 bases, with 18 bases spanning the gap. The CDR3 sequence is 16 residues long. The repertoire was sequenced with immunoSEQ multiplex PCR; TCRdb's copy has only in-frame clones and lacks some. The sample gives about 61,000 clones, over 70% of which show up once; approximately 6% is in the top ten.

The receptor was derived from a man aged 50-60 years with glioma. The rearrangement uses TRBV7-3 and TRBJ2-1; the D gene could be TRBD1 or TRBD2 (5 bases each). Sequenced material: PBMCs, taken from a glioma patient whose treatment included an IDH1 peptide vaccine. CDR3 sequence reads: CASSPDRDQRYNEQFF. The CDR3, as DNA: TGTGCCAGCAGCCCAGACCGGGACCAGCGGTACAATGAGCAGTTCTTC.